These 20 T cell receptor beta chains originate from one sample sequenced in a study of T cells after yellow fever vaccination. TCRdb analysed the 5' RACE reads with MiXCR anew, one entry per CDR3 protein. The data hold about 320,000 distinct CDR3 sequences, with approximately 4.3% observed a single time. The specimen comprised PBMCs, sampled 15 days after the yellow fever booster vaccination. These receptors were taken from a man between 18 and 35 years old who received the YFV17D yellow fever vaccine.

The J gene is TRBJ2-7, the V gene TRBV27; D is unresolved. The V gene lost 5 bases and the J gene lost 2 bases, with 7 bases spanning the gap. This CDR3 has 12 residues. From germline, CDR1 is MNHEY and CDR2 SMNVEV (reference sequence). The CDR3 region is CASSPGPYEQYF. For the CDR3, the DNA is TGTGCCAGCAGTCCCGGGCCCTACGAGCAGTACTTC.

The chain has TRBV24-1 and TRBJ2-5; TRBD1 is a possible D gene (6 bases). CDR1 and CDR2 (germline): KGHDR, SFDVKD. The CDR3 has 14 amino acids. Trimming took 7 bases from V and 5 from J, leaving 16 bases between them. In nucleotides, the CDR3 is TGTGCCACCAGCGTAGGGGGTTTGGGGGAGACCCAGTACTTC. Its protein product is CATSVGGLGETQYF.

Here the CDR3 DNA reads TGCAGCGTTGTTAAAGGGCCAAGTAGCACCGGGGAGCTGTTTTTT. It is translated as CSVVKGPSSTGELFF. V usage is TRBV29-1 and J usage is TRBJ2-2; no reliable D call. V lost 4 bases to trimming and J lost 4 bases, with 16 bases between them. The germline CDR1 and CDR2 sequences are SQVTM and ANQGSEA. The CDR3 sequence is 15 residues long.

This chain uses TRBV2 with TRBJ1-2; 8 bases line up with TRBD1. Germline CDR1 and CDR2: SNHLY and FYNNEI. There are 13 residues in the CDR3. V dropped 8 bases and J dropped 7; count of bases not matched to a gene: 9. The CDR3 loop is CASVGVTGAGYTF. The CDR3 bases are TGTGCCAGCGTGGGGGTGACAGGGGCTGGCTACACCTTC.

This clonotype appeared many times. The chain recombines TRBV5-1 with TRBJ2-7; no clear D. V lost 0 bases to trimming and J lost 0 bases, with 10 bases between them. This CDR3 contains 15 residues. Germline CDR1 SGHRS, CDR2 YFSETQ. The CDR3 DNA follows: TGCGCCAGCAGCTTGGGGACGGCGAGCTCCTACGAGCAGTACGTC. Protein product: CASSLGTASSYEQYV.

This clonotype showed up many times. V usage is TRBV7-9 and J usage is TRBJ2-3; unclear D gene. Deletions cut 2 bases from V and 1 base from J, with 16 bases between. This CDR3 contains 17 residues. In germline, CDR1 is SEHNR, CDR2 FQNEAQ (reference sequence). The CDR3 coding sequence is TGTGCCAGCAGCTTATTGACTTCGAATACTGGCACAGATACGCAGTATTTT. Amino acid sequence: CASSLLTSNTGTDTQYF.

The CDR3: CASSVGRGPNYGYTF. CDR3 DNA sequence: TGTGCCAGCAGTGTAGGCAGGGGTCCTAACTATGGCTACACCTTC. The chain links TRBV6-1 to TRBJ1-2, with D tentatively TRBD1 (6 bases). The CDR3 sequence is 15 residues long. V was trimmed by 4 bases and J by 0 bases, leaving 12 bases between them. CDR1 MNHNS and CDR2 SASEGT come from the germline V gene.

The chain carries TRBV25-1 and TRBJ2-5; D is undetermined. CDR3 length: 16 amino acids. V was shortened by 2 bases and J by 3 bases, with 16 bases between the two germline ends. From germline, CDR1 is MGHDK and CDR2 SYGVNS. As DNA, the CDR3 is TGTGCCAGCAGTGAACGCAGCAATCCCGCGAAAGAGACCCAGTACTTC. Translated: CASSERSNPAKETQYF.

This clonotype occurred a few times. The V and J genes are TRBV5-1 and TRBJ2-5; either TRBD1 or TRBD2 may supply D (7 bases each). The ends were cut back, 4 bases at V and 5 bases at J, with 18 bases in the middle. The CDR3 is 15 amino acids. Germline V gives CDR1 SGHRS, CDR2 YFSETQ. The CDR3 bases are TGCGCCAGCAGCCCCCAGGGGGGGGCCGGCGAGACCCAGTACTTC. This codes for CASSPQGGAGETQYF.

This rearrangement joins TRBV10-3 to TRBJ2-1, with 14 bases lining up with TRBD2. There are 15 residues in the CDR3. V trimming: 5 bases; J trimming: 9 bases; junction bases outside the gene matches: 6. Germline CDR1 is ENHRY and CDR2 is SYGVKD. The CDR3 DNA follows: TGTGCCATCAGTACGACTAGCGGGGGGGCCGGTGAGCAGTTCTTC. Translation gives CAISTTSGGAGEQFF.

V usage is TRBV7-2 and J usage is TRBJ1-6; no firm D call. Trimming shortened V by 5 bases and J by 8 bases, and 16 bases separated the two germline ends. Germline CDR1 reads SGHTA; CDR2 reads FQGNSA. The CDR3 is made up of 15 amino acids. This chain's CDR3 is CASSPPQQLDSPLHF. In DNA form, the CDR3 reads TGTGCCAGCAGCCCCCCCCAGCAGCTAGATTCACCCCTCCACTTT. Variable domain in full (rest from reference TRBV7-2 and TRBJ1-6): GAGVSQSPSNKVTEKGKDVELRCDPISGHTALYWYRQSLGQGLEFLIYFQGNSAPDKSGLPSDRFSAERTGGSVSTLTIQRTQQEDSAVYLCASSPPQQLDSPLHFGNGTRLTVT.

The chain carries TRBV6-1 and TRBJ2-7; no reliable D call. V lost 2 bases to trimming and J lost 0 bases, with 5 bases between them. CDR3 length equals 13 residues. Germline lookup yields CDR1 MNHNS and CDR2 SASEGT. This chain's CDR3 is CASSENTSYEQYV. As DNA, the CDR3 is TGTGCCAGCAGTGAAAACACCTCCTACGAGCAGTACGTC.

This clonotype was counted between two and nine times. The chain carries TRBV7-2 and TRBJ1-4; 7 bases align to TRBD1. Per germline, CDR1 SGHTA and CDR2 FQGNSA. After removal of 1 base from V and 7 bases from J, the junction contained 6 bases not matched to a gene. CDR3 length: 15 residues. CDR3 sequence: CASSLVGTALEKLFF. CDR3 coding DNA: TGTGCCAGCAGCTTAGTCGGGACAGCCCTTGAAAAACTGTTTTTT.

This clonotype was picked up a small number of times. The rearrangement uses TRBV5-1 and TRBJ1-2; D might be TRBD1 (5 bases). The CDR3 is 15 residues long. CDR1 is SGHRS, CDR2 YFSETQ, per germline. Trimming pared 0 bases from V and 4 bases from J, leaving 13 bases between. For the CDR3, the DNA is TGCGCCAGCAGCTTGGCGGCGACTAGGGGCTATGGCTACACCTTC. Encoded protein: CASSLAATRGYGYTF.

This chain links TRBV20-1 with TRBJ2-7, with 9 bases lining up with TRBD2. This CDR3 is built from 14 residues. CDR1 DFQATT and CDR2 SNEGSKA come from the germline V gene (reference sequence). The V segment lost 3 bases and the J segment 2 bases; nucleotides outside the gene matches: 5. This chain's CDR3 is CSASGLATPYEQYF. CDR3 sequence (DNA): TGCAGTGCTAGCGGACTAGCGACTCCCTACGAGCAGTACTTC.

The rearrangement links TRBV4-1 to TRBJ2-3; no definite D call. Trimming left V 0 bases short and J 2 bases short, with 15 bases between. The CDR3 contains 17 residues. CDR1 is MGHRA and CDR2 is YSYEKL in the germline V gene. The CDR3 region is CASSQDAVGLNTDTQYF. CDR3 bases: TGCGCCAGCAGCCAAGACGCGGTCGGGTTAAACACAGATACGCAGTATTTT.

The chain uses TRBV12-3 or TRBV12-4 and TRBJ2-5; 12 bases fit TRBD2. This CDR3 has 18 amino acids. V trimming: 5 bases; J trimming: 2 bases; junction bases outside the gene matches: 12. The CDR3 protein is CASSPHELAGGPQETQYF. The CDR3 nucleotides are TGTGCCAGCAGTCCCCACGAACTAGCGGGGGGCCCTCAAGAGACCCAGTACTTC.

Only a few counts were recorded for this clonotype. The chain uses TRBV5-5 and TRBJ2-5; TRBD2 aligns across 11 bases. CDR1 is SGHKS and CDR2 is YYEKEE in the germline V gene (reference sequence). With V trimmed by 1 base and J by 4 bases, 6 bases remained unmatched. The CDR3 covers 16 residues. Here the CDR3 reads CASSLFSGGAGETQYF. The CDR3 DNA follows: TGTGCCAGCAGCTTGTTTAGCGGGGGGGCAGGAGAGACCCAGTACTTC.

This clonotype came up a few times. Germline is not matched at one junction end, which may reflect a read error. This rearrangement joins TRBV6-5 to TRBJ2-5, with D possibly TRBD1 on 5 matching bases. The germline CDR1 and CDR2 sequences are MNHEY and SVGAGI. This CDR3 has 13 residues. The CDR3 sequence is CASSWGTQQTQYF. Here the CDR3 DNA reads TGTGCCAGCAGCTGGGGCACCCAACAGACCCAGTACTTC.

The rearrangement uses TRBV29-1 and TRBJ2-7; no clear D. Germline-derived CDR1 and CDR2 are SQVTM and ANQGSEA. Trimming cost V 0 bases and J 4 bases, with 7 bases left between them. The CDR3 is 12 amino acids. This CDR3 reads CSVEDRRYEQYF. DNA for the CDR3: TGCAGCGTTGAAGACAGGCGGTACGAGCAGTACTTC.